The present TCR beta chain was sequenced within a study of blood T cell repertoires in COVID-19. Study at large: COVID-19 samples from acute and convalescent phases originated in the United States, Italy and Spain. From T cells, B-cell-depleted T cells, or PBMCs came the material, which was cDNA or gDNA.

Study processing details: Amplification of reference gene primers was used by the study to estimate nucleated cell counts. The protocol was immunoSEQ multiplex PCR, while the TCRdb copy is restricted to in-frame clones and leaves out a portion. V and J calls and clone size come straight from that table; D and trimming were deduced from the DNA. The table records about 110,000 clones, over 65% of them present only once. Per germline, CDR1 SGDLS and CDR2 YYNGEE. The CDR3 is 11 residues long. V shed 3 bases and J shed 8 bases, with 8 bases lying between them. The sequenced material came from peripheral blood. This sequence originates from a woman of 80 years or more with acute or convalescent COVID-19. V and J are TRBV9 and TRBJ2-5, with D hard to call. The CDR3 loop reads CASSAGPTQYF. The CDR3 DNA follows: TGTGCCAGCAGCGCCGGTCCAACCCAGTACTTC.